This TCR beta chain was observed in a study of cytomegalovirus exposure and HLA in healthy donors. Study outcomes and limitations: Cytomegalovirus-associated TCR beta chains were listed, numbering over 150. Common viral pathogens were later found to be apparently linked to several of the most significant clusters. The sole available immune exposure information was CMV serostatus.

Germline CDR1 is SGDLS and CDR2 is YYNGEE. The CDR3 covers 16 residues. V lost 3 bases and J lost 2; bases outside the gene matches: 3. The PCR had 60 Vbeta and 13 Jbeta primers. The authors' processing: The count from a later analysis was tens of millions of unique TCR beta chains, 9 million to 12 million of them shared. Clones were sequenced by immunoSEQ multiplex PCR, and TCRdb holds only the in-frame ones, with some missing. V, J and clone size are taken as reported in that table, and D and trimming were inferred from the DNA itself. There are more than 150,000 clones in the sample; roughly 87% occur only once, and over 1.5% lies in the top ten. A remark on this clone: Its antigen is not identified.

This chain connects TRBV9 to TRBJ2-5; 14 bases are a match to TRBD2. The clonotype comes from a man between 45 and 60 years old in good health and CMV-seronegative. The sequencing sample was made of PBMCs. In DNA form, the CDR3 reads TGTGCCAGCAGCGAGGGACTAGCGGGGGAGCAAGAGACCCAGTACTTC. Its translation: CASSEGLAGEQETQYF.